The table lists the clone carrying this TCR beta chain with many counts. Its antigen is currently unknown. Germline values: CDR1 SEHNR, CDR2 FQNEAQ (reference sequence). The V gene lost 1 base and the J gene lost 8 bases, with 11 bases spanning the gap. The CDR3 is made up of 13 amino acids. Amplification of TCR beta CDR3 regions used RNA as the template. The HTBI primer set drove a first-round RT-PCR of the TCR CDR3. TCRdb called the multiplex PCR reads again in MiXCR, with one record for every CDR3 protein. The sample contains about 680,000 distinct CDR3 sequences, approximately 40% of which appear only once. These data originate in a study of T cells in Graves' hyperthyroidism and ophthalmopathy. Overall study findings and caveats: Most thyroid clonotypes with frequency above 0.001 were detected in blood.

The TCR sequence derives from a woman in her 40s with Graves' hyperthyroidism. The V and J genes are TRBV7-9 and TRBJ1-1; tentative D call: TRBD1 (5 bases). The sample taken for sequencing was blood. The CDR3 DNA sequence: TGTGCCAGCAGCTTAGGAAGGGGATGGGAAGCTTTCTTT. It is translated as CASSLGRGWEAFF.